The sequence of this T cell receptor beta chain was determined in a study of OX40 agonist ivuxolimab in advanced cancers. Overall study: Ivuxolimab is an agonistic anti-OX40 (CD134) antibody, and patients were treated with it. Prior checkpoint blockade (anti-PD-1, anti-PD-L1 or anti-CTLA-4) was permitted; over 30% had it. Regarding the study as a whole: Part of the nonresponder group also had normalized T-cell clonal expansion that was low. Blood T cells, both CD4+ and CD8+, expanded clonally by week 6 at 0.1 to 3.0 mg/kg.

This clone rates as medium-sized. Its target is not known. Germline V gene sequence: CDR1 MNHEY, CDR2 SMNVEV (reference sequence). The V end was cut by 4 bases, the J end by 7 bases, with 2 bases between. CDR3 length: 10 amino acids. The method was immunoSEQ multiplex PCR; TCRdb's version includes in-frame clones alone and lacks a portion of them. The sample has approximately 70,000 clones; roughly 84% are singletons. V gene TRBV27 combines with J gene TRBJ1-5; no clear D. The source material was CD4+ or CD8+ T cells sorted from blood, sampled in a trial of the OX40 agonist ivuxolimab. This clonotype originated in an adult with an advanced solid tumor such as melanoma, head and neck, liver or kidney cancer. This CDR3 is CASSSQPQHF. The CDR3 DNA reads TGTGCCAGCAGTTCGCAGCCCCAGCATTTT.